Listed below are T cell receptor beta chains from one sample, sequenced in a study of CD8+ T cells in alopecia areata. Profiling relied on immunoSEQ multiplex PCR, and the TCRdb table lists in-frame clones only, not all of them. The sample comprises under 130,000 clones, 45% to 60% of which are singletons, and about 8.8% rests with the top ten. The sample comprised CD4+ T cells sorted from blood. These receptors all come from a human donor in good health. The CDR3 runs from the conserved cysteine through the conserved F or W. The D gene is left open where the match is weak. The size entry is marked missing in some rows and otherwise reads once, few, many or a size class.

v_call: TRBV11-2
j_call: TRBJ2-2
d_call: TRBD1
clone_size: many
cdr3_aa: CASSRDRGAGELFF
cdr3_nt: TGTGCCAGCAGCAGGGACAGGGGAGCCGGGGAGCTGTTTTTT

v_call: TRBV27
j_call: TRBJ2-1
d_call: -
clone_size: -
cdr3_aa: CASSPGGTGYYLFGQFF
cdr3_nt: TGTGCCAGCAGTCCGGGGGGGACAGGGTACTATCTTTTTGGGCAGTTCTTC

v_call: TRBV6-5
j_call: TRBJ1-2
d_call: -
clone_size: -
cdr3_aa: CASSPTGDYGYTF
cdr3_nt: TGTGCCAGCAGCCCAACGGGAGACTATGGCTACACCTTC

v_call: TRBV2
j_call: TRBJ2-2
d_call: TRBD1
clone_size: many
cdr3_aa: CASRAQGARTGELFF
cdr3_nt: TGTGCCAGCAGGGCACAGGGGGCGCGCACCGGGGAGCTGTTTTTT

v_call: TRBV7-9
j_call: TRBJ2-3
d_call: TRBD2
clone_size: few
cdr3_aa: CASSVTSGLDTQYF
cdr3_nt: TGTGCCAGCAGCGTCACTAGCGGTCTGGATACGCAGTATTTT

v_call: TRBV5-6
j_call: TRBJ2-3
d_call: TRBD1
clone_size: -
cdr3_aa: CASSSGQTNTDTQYF
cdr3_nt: TGTGCCAGCAGCTCGGGACAGACTAACACAGATACGCAGTATTTT

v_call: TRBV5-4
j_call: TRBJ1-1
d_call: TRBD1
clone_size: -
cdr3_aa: CASSLNRGLAEAFF
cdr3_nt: TGTGCCAGCAGCTTAAACAGGGGGTTGGCTGAAGCTTTCTTT

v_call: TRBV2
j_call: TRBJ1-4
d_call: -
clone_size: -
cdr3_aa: CASSGVANEKLFF
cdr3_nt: TGTGCCAGCAGCGGCGTAGCTAATGAAAAACTGTTTTTT

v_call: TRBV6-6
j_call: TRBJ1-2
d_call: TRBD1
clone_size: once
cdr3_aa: CASSPPGQGGSGYTF
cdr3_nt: TGTGCCAGCAGCCCCCCCGGACAGGGAGGGAGTGGCTACACCTTC

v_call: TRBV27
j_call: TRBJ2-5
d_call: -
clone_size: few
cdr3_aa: CASSSRPGLLYF
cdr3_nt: TGTGCCAGCAGTTCCAGACCGGGACTCCTGTACTTC

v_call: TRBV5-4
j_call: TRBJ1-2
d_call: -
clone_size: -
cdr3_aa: CASSLARDRISYGYTF
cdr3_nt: TGTGCCAGCAGCTTGGCCCGAGACAGGATCTCCTATGGCTACACCTTC

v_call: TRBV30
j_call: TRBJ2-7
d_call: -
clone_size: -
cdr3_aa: CAGEVPGIREQYF
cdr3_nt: TGTGCCGGAGAGGTACCAGGGATCCGCGAGCAGTACTTC

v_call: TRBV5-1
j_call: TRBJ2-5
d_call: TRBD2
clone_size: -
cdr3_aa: CASGENSGGVQETQYF
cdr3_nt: TGCGCCAGCGGCGAGAATAGCGGGGGGGTGCAAGAGACCCAGTACTTC

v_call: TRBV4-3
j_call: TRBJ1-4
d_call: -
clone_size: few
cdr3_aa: CASSQDPKGAGEKLFF
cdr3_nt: TGCGCCAGCAGCCAAGATCCCAAGGGCGCAGGTGAAAAACTGTTTTTT

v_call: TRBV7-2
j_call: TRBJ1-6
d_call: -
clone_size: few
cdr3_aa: CASSTQAGNNSPLHF
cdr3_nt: TGTGCCAGCAGCACCCAAGCGGGGAATAATTCACCCCTCCACTTT

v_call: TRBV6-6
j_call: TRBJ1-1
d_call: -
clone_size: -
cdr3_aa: CASSLPQGSTEAFF
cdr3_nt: TGTGCCAGCAGCCTCCCCCAGGGGAGCACTGAAGCTTTCTTT

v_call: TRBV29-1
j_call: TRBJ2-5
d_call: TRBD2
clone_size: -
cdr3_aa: CSVGTSGGQGTQYF
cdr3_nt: TGCAGCGTTGGAACTAGCGGGGGCCAGGGGACCCAGTACTTC

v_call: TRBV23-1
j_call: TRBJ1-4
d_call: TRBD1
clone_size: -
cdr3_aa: CASSQKDRARSEKLFF
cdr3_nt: TGCGCCAGCAGTCAAAAGGACAGGGCTAGGAGTGAAAAACTGTTTTTT

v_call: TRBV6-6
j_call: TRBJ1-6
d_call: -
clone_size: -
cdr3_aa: CASKEGNSPLHF
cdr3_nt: TGTGCCAGCAAGGAAGGAAATTCACCCCTCCACTTT

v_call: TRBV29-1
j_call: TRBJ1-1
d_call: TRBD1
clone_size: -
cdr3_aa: CSVAQSQGSEAFF
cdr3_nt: TGCAGCGTTGCCCAATCACAGGGGAGTGAAGCTTTCTTT

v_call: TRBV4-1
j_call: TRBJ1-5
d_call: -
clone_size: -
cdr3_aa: CASSQDHTGRNQPQHF
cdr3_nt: TGCGCCAGCAGCCAAGATCATACAGGAAGAAATCAGCCCCAGCATTTT

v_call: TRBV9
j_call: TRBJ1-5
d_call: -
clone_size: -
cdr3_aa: CASSVGVGNQPQHF
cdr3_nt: TGTGCCAGCAGCGTAGGTGTGGGCAATCAGCCCCAGCATTTT

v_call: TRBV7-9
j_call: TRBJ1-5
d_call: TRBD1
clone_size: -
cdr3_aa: CASSPDRGQPQHF
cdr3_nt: TGTGCCAGCAGCCCGGACAGGGGTCAGCCCCAGCATTTT

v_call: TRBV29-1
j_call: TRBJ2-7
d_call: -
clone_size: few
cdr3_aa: CSVVGANYEQYF
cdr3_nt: TGCAGCGTAGTGGGGGCGAATTACGAGCAGTACTTC

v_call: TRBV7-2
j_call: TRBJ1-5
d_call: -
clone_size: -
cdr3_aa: CASSRRRVSQPQHF
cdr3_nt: TGTGCCAGCAGCCGACGCAGGGTCAGTCAGCCCCAGCATTTT

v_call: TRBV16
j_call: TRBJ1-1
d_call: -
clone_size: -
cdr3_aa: CASSATPGNTEAFF
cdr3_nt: TGTGCCAGCAGCGCGACTCCAGGTAACACTGAAGCTTTCTTT

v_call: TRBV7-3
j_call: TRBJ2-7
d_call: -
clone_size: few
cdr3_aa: CASSYTYEQYF
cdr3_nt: TGTGCCAGCAGCTACACCTACGAGCAGTACTTC

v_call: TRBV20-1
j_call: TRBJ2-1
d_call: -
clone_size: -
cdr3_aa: CSALDYEQFF
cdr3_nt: TGCAGTGCCTTAGACTACGAGCAGTTCTTC

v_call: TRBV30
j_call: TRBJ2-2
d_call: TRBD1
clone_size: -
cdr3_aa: CAWSVDRLMTGELFF
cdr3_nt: TGTGCCTGGAGTGTGGACAGGCTGATGACCGGGGAGCTGTTTTTT

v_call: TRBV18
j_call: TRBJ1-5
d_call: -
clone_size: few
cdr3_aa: CASSPGEDQPQHF
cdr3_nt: TGTGCCAGCTCACCCGGCGAAGACCAGCCCCAGCATTTT

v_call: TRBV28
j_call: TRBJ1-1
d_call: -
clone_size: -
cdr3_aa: CATTTGSMGAFF
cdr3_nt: TGTGCCACCACCACCGGGTCGATGGGAGCTTTCTTT

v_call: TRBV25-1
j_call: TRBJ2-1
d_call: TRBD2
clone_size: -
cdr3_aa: CASSETSGWVEQFF
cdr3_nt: TGTGCCAGCAGTGAAACTAGCGGGTGGGTGGAGCAGTTCTTC

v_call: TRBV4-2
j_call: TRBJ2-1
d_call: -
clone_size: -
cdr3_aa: CASSQETSQLAWEFF
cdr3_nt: TGTGCCAGCAGCCAAGAAACTTCCCAGCTAGCTTGGGAGTTCTTC

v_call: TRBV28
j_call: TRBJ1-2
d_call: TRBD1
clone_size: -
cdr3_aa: CASSIFGDRGDGYTF
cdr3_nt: TGTGCCAGCAGTATATTTGGGGACAGGGGGGATGGCTACACCTTC